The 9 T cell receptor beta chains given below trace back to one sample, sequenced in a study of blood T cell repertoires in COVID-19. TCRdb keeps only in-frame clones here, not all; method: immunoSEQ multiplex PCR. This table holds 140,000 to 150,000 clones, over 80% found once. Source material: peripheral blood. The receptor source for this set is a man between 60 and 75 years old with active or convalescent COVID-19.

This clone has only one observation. The chain's CDR3 is CASSLRRPSTDTQYF. CDR3 nucleotide sequence: TGTGCCAGCAGTTTACGGCGGCCCAGCACAGATACGCAGTATTTT. The chain has TRBV27 and TRBJ2-3, with D uncertain. The CDR3 sequence is 15 residues long. Germline CDR1 reads MNHEY; CDR2 reads SMNVEV (reference sequence). The V end lost 2 bases, the J end lost 0 bases, and 9 bases lay between the germline ends.

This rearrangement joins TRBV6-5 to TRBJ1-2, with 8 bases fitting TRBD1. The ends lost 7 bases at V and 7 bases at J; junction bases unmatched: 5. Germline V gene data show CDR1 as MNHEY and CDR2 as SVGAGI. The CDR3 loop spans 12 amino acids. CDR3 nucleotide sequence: TGTGCCAGCACCCCCGGACAGGGTGGCTACACCTTC. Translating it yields CASTPGQGGYTF.

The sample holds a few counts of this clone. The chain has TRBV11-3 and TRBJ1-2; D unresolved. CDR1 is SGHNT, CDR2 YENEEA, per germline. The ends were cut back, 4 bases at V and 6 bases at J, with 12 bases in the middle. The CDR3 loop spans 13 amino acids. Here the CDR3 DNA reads TGTGCCAGCAGCTCCCCCTTTCGGGATGGCTACACCTTC. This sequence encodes CASSSPFRDGYTF.

For the CDR3, the DNA is TGTGCCAGCAGTTACTCGACAGGGAGCACTGAAGCTTTCTTT. It is translated as CASSYSTGSTEAFF. This sequence joins TRBV6-5 and TRBJ1-1; 7 bases line up with TRBD1. The germline V gene has CDR1 MNHEY and CDR2 SVGAGI. The V and J ends lost 0 bases and 4 bases, in that order; junction bases with no gene match: 2. The length of the CDR3 is 14 residues.

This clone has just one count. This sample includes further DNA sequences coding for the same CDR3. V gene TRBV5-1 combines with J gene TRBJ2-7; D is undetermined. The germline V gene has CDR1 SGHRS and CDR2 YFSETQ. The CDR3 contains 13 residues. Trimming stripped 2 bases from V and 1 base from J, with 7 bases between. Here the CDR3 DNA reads TGCGCCAGCAGCTTACGGGTTTCCTACGAGCAGTACTTC. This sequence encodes CASSLRVSYEQYF.

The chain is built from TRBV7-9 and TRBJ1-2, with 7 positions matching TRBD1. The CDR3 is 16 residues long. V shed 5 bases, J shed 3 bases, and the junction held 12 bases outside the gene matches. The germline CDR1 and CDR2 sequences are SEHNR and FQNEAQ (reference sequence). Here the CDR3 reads CASSPSRQGSYYGYTF. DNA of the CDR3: TGTGCCAGCAGCCCGAGCAGACAGGGATCGTACTATGGCTACACCTTC.

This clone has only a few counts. The CDR3 spells CASSLQAVTGELFF. CDR3 in DNA: TGCGCCAGCAGCTTGCAGGCCGTCACCGGGGAGCTGTTTTTT. This chain joins TRBV5-1 and TRBJ2-2; unclear D gene. The germline V and J ends were trimmed by 1 base and 4 bases, with 8 bases remaining between them. CDR3 size: 14 residues. CDR1 SGHRS and CDR2 YFSETQ come from the germline V gene.

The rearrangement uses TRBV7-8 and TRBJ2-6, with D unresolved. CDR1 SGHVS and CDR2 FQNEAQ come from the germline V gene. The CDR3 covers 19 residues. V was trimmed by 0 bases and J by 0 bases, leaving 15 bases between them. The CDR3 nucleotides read TGTGCCAGCAGCTTAGCGCTTTCGGGTACCGGCTCTGGGGCCAACGTCCTGACTTTC. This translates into CASSLALSGTGSGANVLTF. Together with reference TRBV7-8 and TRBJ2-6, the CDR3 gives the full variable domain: GAGVSQSPRYKVAKRGQDVALRCDPISGHVSLFWYQQALGQGPEFLTYFQNEAQLDKSGLPSDRFFAERPEGSVSTLKIQRTQQEDSAVYLCASSLALSGTGSGANVLTFGAGSRLTVL.

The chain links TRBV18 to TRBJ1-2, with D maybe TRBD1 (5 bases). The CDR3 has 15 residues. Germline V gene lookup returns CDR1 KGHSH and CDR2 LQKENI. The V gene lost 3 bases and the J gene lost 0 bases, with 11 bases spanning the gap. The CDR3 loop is CASSPAGTSNYGYTF. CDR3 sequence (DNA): TGTGCCAGCTCACCCGCCGGGACTTCTAACTATGGCTACACCTTC.